The 10 T cell receptor beta chains reported below all come from one sample, sequenced in a study of tumor-infiltrating lymphocytes in primary liver carcinoma (dated by TCRdb to about 2017). Total RNA and DNA were co-extracted from around 18-30 mg of bulk tissue with the AllPrep DNA/RNA mini kit, without cell sorting. The sequencing machine was an Illumina HiSeq 2500. TCRbeta-specific cDNA was reverse-transcribed from roughly 500 ng total RNA using a constant-region primer and ProtoScript II reverse transcriptase. Construction of the TCRbeta libraries relied on three nested rounds of multiplex PCR, following a slightly modified ARM-PCR procedure. Each of the first two PCR rounds ran for about 11 cycles using multiplex TRBV1-TRBV30 forward primers together with a Cbeta reverse primer. The public reads were quality trimmed at Q25 with fastp and then assembled into clones with MiXCR by TCRdb, keeping productive beta chains. Each record represents a unique CDR3 protein, reported with the most common genes and DNA among its rows. This sample lists about 22,000 distinct CDR3 sequences; around 79% were detected once. The top ten clonotypes cover roughly 43% of the sample.

Material: liver tumor tissue from sampling region 1. This specimen's cell subset or site label, interpreted: tumor region T1, superior pole. These receptor sequences come from a young woman with primary liver carcinoma and hepatitis B virus infection.

The table lists this clonotype with a few counts. The chain uses TRBV4-3 and TRBJ2-7; TRBD1 matches at 10 bases. From germline, CDR1 is LGHNA and CDR2 YSLEER. The ends lost 0 bases at V and 7 bases at J; junction bases unmatched: 6. CDR3 size: 15 residues. CDR3 region: CASSQDRWTGGEQYF. In DNA form, the CDR3 reads TGCGCCAGCAGCCAAGATCGGTGGACAGGGGGGGAGCAGTACTTC.

Of note for this clonotype: A read error is possible here, since a much larger clone lies one base away. This chain uses TRBV29-1 with TRBJ2-3; D call uncertain. Germline V gene data show CDR1 as SQVTM and CDR2 as ANQGSEA. CDR3 length equals 12 residues. The CDR3 sequence is CSIEKATATQYF. DNA of the CDR3: TGCAGCATTGAAAAGGCGACGGCTACGCAGTATTTT.

In regard to this clonotype: A much more abundant neighbour one base away suggests this may be a read error. The chain employs TRBV2 and TRBJ2-7; a possible D gene is TRBD2 (6 bases). Trimming took 6 bases from V and 3 from J, leaving 12 bases between them. The CDR3 contains 13 residues. Germline assignment: CDR1 SNHLY and CDR2 FYNNEI. This CDR3 is CASRWSSGYEQYF. The CDR3 region has the DNA TGTGCCAGCAGGTGGAGTAGCGGCTACGAGCAGTACTTC.

The chain has TRBV2 and TRBJ2-7; the D gene is possibly TRBD1 (5 bases). Germline-derived CDR1 and CDR2 are SNHLY and FYNNEI. Trimming stripped 4 bases from V and 3 bases from J, with 13 bases between. The CDR3 is 14 residues long. CDR3 loop: CASSAIREFYEQYF. The CDR3, as DNA: TGTGCCAGCAGTGCTATCAGGGAATTCTACGAGCAGTACTTC.

This clonotype was picked up many times. The rearrangement links TRBV7-9 to TRBJ2-4, with D possibly called TRBD1 or TRBD2 (6 bases each). CDR1 and CDR2 (germline): SEHNR, FQNEAQ (reference sequence). V was cut by 5 bases and J by 2 bases, with 16 bases left in between. The CDR3 sequence is 16 residues long. The CDR3 is CASSPFSGATKNIQYF. CDR3 nucleotide sequence: TGTGCCAGCAGCCCCTTCTCGGGGGCGACCAAAAACATTCAGTACTTC.

About this clonotype: One end of the junction varies from germline; a read error may be responsible. The chain recombines TRBV6-1 with TRBJ1-6; 8 nucleotides line up with TRBD1. CDR3 length equals 15 residues. In germline, CDR1 is MNHNS, CDR2 SASEGT. The CDR3 sequence is CASSGQGDSGSSLHF. The CDR3 region has the DNA TGTGCTAGCAGTGGACAGGGTGATAGCGGTTCATCCCTCCACTTT.

This chain uses TRBV11-2 with TRBJ2-1, with 12 bases aligning to TRBD2. Germline CDR1 is SGHAT and CDR2 is FQNNGV. CDR3 size: 17 residues. The chain's CDR3 is CSSSLTSGRFLGDEQFF. CDR3 coding DNA: TGTAGCAGCAGCCTTACTAGCGGGAGGTTCCTAGGCGATGAGCAGTTCTTC.

Regarding this clonotype: The junction differs from germline at one of its ends, possibly a read error. The chain joins TRBV28 to TRBJ1-5; a weak D match, TRBD1 (6 bases). CDR3 length: 12 amino acids. In germline, CDR1 is MDHEN, CDR2 SYDVKM. The CDR3 DNA is TGTGCCAGCAATGTCTCCGGGACAAGCCAGCATTTC. Its protein product is CASNVSGTSQHF.

In the case of this clonotype: A read error may account for a junction end that differs from germline. The V and J genes are TRBV10-3 and TRBJ2-5; D remains unclear. CDR3 length: 15 amino acids. Germline V lookup: CDR1 ENHRY, CDR2 SYGVKD. CDR3 coding DNA: TGTGTCATCAGCAAGTCGGCTACCAGACAAGAGACCCAGTACTTC. Its translation is CVISKSATRQETQYF.

This clonotype occurred a few times. The rearrangement joins TRBV19 to TRBJ2-2; D call uncertain. The germline gives CDR1 LNHDA, CDR2 SQIVND (reference sequence). The CDR3 totals 14 residues. V lost 5 bases, J lost 5 bases, and 12 bases lay in between. The CDR3 loop reads CASSDQALTGELFF. The CDR3 DNA reads as TGTGCCAGTAGTGATCAGGCGTTAACCGGGGAGCTGTTTTTT.